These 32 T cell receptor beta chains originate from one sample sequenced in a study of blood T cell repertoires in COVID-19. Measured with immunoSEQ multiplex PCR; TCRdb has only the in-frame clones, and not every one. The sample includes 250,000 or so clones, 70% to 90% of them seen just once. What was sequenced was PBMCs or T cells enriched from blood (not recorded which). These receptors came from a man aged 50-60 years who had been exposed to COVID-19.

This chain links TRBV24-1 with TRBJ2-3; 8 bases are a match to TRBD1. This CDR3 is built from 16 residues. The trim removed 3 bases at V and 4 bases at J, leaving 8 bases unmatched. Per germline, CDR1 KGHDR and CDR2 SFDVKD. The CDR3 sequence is CATSDRGQGIADTQYF. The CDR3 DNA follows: TGTGCCACCAGTGATCGAGGACAGGGAATTGCAGATACGCAGTATTTT.

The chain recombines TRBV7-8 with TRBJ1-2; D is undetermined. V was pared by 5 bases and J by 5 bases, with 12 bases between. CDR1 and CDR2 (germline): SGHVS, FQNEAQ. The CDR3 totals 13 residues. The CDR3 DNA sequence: TGTGCCAGCAGCGACCGGGTTCTATATGGCTACACCTTC. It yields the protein CASSDRVLYGYTF. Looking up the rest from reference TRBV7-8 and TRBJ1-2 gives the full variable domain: GAGVSQSPRYKVAKRGQDVALRCDPISGHVSLFWYQQALGQGPEFLTYFQNEAQLDKSGLPSDRFFAERPEGSVSTLKIQRTQQEDSAVYLCASSDRVLYGYTFGSGTRLTVV.

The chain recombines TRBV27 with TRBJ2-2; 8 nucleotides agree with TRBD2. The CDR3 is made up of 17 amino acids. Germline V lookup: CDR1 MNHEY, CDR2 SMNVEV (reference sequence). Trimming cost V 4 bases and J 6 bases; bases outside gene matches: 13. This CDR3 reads CASSSSPGLVGSGELFF. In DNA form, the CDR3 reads TGTGCCAGCAGTTCCTCCCCGGGACTAGTCGGGTCCGGGGAGCTGTTTTTT.

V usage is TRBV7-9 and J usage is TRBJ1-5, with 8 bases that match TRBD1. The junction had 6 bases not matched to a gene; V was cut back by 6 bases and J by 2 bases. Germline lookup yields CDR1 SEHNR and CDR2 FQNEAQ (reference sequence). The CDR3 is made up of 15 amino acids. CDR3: CASSGQGGGNQPQHF. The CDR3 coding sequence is TGTGCCAGCAGTGGACAGGGTGGGGGCAATCAGCCCCAGCATTTT.

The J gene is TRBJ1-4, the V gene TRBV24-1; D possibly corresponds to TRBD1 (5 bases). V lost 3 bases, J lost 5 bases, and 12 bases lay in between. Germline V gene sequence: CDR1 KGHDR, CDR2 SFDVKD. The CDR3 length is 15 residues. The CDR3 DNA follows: TGTGCCACCAGTGATCCCGGACGGGGGAATGAAAAACTGTTTTTT. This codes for CATSDPGRGNEKLFF.

Written as DNA, the CDR3 is TGTGCCACCAGTGATTCCCGAGACAGATACGAAAAACTGTTTTTT. It encodes CATSDSRDRYEKLFF. The chain uses TRBV24-1 and TRBJ1-4; a possible D gene is TRBD1 (5 bases). V lost 2 bases to trimming and J lost 8 bases, with 14 bases between them. The CDR3 sequence is 15 residues long. Germline-derived CDR1 and CDR2 are KGHDR and SFDVKD.

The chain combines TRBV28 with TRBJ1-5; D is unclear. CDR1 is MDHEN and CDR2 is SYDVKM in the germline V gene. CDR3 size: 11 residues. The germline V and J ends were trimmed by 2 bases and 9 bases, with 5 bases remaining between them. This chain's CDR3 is CASSLTGPQHF. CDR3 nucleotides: TGTGCCAGCAGTTTAACGGGGCCCCAGCATTTT.

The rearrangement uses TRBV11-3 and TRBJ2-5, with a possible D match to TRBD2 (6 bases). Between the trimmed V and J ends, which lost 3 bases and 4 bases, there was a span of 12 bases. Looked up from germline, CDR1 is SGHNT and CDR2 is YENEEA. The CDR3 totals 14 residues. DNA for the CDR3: TGTGCCAGCAGCTTTGGCGGGAATAGAGAGACCCAGTACTTC. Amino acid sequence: CASSFGGNRETQYF. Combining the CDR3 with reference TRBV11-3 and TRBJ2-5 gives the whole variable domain EAGVVQSPRYKIIEKKQPVAFWCNPISGHNTLYWYLQNLGQGPELLIRYENEEAVDDSQLPKDRFSAERLKGVDSTLKIQPAELGDSAVYLCASSFGGNRETQYFGPGTRLLVL.

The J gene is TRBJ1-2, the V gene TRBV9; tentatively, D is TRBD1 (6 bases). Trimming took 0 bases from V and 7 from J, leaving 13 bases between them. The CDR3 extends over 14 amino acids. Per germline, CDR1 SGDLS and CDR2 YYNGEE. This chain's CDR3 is CASSVEQGEIGYTF. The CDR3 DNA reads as TGTGCCAGCAGCGTAGAACAGGGAGAGATTGGCTACACCTTC.

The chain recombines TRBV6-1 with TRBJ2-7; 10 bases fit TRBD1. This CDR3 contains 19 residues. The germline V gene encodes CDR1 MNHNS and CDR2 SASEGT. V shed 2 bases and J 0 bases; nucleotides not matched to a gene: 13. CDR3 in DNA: TGTGCCAGCAGTGAAAGAAGGTTTATAGGGACAGGGGTCTCCTACGAGCAGTACTTC. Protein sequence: CASSERRFIGTGVSYEQYF.

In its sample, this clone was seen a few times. Here the CDR3 reads CSVFSGGWRAFF. CDR3 sequence (DNA): TGCAGCGTTTTTTCAGGGGGCTGGCGAGCTTTCTTT. The V and J genes are TRBV29-1 and TRBJ1-1; 8 bases are shared with TRBD1. Trimming at V came to 5 bases and at J to 10 bases, leaving 9 bases not matched to a gene. The CDR3 spans 12 residues. Germline V CDR1 and CDR2: SQVTM, ANQGSEA.

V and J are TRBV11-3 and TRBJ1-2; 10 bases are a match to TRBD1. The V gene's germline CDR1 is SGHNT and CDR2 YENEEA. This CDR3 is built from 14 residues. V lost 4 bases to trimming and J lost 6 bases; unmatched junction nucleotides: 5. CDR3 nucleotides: TGTGCCAGCAGCTCGAGACAGGGGGCAAATGGCTACACCTTC. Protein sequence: CASSSRQGANGYTF. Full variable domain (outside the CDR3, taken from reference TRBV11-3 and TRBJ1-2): EAGVVQSPRYKIIEKKQPVAFWCNPISGHNTLYWYLQNLGQGPELLIRYENEEAVDDSQLPKDRFSAERLKGVDSTLKIQPAELGDSAVYLCASSSRQGANGYTFGSGTRLTVV.

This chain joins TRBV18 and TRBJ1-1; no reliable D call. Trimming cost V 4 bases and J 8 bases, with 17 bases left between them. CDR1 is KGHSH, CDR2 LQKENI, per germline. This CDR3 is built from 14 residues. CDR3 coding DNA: TGTGCCAGCTCACGGCGTAGGAGTGGAGCAGAAGCTTTCTTT. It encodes CASSRRRSGAEAFF.

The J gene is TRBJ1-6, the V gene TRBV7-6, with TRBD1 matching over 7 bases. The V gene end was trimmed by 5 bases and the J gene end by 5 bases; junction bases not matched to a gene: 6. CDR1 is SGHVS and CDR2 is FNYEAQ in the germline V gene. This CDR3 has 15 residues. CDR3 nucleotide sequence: TGTGCCAGCAGCGTGACAGGGCCAGATAATTCACCCCTCCACTTT. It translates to CASSVTGPDNSPLHF.

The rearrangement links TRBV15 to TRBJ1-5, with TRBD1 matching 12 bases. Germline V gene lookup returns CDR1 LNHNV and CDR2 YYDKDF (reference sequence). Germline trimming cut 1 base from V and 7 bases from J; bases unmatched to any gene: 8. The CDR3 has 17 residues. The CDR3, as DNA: TGTGCCACCAGCAGAGTCCGCGGTGGGACAGGGGGCCAGCCCCAGCATTTT. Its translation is CATSRVRGGTGGQPQHF.

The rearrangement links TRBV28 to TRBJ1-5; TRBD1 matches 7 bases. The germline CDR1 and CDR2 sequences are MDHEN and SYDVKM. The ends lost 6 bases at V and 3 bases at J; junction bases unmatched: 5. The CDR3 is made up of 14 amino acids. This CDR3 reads CASSKQGNNQPQHF. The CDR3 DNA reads TGTGCCAGCAGCAAACAGGGGAACAATCAGCCCCAGCATTTT.

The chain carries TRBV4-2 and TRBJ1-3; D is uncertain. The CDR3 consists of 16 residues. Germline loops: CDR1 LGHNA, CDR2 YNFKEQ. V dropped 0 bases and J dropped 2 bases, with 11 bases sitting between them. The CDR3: CASSQEIPTPGNTIYF. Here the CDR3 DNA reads TGTGCCAGCAGCCAAGAAATCCCAACTCCTGGAAACACCATATATTTT.

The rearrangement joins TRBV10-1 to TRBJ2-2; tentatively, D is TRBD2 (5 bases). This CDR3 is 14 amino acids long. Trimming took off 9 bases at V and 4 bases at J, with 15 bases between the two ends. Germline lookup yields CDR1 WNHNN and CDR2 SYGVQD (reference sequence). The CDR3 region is CASAPADPTGELFF. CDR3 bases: TGCGCCAGTGCCCCAGCGGATCCCACCGGGGAGCTGTTTTTT.

Here the CDR3 reads CASSSGTGKGTEAFF. CDR3 bases: TGCGCCAGCAGCTCCGGGACAGGGAAGGGGACTGAAGCTTTCTTT. The rearrangement links TRBV5-1 to TRBJ1-1; 9 positions match TRBD1. Germline values: CDR1 SGHRS, CDR2 YFSETQ. This CDR3 comprises 15 residues. With V trimmed by 3 bases and J by 5 bases, 8 bases remained unmatched. Based on the CDR3 plus reference TRBV5-1 and TRBJ1-1, the full variable domain is KAGVTQTPRYLIKTRGQQVTLSCSPISGHRSVSWYQQTPGQGLQFLFEYFSETQRNKGNFPGRFSGRQFSNSRSEMNVSTLELGDSALYLCASSSGTGKGTEAFFGQGTRLTVV.

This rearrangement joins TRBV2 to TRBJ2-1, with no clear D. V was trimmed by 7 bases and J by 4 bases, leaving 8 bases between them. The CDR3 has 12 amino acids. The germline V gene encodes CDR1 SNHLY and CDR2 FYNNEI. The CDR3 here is CASTQDYNEQFF. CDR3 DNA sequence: TGTGCCAGCACGCAGGATTACAATGAGCAGTTCTTC.

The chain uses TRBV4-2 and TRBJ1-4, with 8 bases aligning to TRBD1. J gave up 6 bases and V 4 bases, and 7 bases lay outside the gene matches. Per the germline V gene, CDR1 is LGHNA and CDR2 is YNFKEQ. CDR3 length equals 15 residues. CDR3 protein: CASSPPDRGDEKLFF. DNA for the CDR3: TGTGCCAGCAGCCCTCCTGACAGGGGTGATGAAAAACTGTTTTTT.

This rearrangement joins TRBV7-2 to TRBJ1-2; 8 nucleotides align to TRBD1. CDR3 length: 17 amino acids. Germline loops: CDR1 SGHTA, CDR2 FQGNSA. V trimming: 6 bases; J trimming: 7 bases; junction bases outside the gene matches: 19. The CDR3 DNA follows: TGTGCCAGCAGTCAAAATCGGCCGGGACAGGAATTCATTGGCTACACCTTC. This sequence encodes CASSQNRPGQEFIGYTF.

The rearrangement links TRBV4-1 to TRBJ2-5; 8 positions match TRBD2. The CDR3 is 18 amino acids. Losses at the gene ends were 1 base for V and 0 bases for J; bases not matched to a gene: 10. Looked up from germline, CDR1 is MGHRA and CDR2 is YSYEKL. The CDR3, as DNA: TGCGCCAGCAGCCAAGGGGTGGCTAGCGGGCTGTACCAAGAGACCCAGTACTTC. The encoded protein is CASSQGVASGLYQETQYF.

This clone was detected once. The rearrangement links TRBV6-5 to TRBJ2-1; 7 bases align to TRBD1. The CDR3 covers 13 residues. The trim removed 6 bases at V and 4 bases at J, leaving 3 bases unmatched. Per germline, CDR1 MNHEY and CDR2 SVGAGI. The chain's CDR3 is CASRPQGYNEQFF. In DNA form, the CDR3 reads TGTGCCAGCAGACCACAGGGGTACAATGAGCAGTTCTTC.

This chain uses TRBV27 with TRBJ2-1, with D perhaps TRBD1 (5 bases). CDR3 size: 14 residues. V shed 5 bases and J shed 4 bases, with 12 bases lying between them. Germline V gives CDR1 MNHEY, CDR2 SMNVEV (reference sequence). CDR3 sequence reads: CASSDQQVYNEQFF. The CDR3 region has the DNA TGTGCCAGCAGTGATCAACAGGTATACAATGAGCAGTTCTTC.

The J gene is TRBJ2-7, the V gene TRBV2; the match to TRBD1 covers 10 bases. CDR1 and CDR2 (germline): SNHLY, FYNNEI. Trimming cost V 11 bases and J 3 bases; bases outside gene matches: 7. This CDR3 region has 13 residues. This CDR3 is CAGSTGGLYEQYF. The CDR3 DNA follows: TGTGCCGGATCGACAGGGGGCCTCTACGAGCAGTACTTC.

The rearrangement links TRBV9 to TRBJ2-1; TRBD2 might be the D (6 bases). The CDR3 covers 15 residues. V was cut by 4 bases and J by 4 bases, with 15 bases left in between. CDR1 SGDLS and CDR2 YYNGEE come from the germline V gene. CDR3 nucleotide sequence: TGTGCCAGCAGCCCGGGGCGGGGTACTTACAATGAGCAGTTCTTC. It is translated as CASSPGRGTYNEQFF.

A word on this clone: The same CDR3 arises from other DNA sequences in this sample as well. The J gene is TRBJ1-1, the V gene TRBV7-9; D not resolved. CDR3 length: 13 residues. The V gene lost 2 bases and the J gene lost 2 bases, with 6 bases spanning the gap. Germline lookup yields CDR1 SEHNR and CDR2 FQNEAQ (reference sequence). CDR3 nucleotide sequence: TGTGCCAGCAGCTTATCAGTTAACACTGAAGCTTTCTTT. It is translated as CASSLSVNTEAFF. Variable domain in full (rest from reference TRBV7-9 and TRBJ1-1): DTGVSQNPRHKITKRGQNVTFRCDPISEHNRLYWYRQTLGQGPEFLTYFQNEAQLEKSRLLSDRFSAERPKGSFSTLEIQRTEQGDSAMYLCASSLSVNTEAFFGQGTRLTVV.

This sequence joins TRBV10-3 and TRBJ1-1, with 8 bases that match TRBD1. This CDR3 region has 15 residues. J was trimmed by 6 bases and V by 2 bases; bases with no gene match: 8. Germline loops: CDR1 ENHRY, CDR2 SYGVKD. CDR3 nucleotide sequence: TGTGCCATCAGTGAGAGGTCAGGGGGCTCGGCTGAAGCTTTCTTT. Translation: CAISERSGGSAEAFF.

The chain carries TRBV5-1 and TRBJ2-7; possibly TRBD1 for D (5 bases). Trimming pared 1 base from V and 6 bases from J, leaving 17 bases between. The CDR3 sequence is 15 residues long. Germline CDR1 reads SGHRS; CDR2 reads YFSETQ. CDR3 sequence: CASSLSNFSGREQYF. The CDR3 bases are TGCGCCAGCAGCTTGTCTAACTTTTCAGGGCGCGAGCAGTACTTC. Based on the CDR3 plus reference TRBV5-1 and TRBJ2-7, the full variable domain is KAGVTQTPRYLIKTRGQQVTLSCSPISGHRSVSWYQQTPGQGLQFLFEYFSETQRNKGNFPGRFSGRQFSNSRSEMNVSTLELGDSALYLCASSLSNFSGREQYFGPGTRLTVT.

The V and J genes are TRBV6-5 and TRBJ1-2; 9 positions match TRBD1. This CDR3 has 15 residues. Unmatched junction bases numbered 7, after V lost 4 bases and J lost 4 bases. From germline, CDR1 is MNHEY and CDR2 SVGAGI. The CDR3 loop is CASSSRTGAIYGYTF. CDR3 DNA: TGTGCCAGCAGTTCCAGGACAGGGGCAATCTATGGCTACACCTTC.

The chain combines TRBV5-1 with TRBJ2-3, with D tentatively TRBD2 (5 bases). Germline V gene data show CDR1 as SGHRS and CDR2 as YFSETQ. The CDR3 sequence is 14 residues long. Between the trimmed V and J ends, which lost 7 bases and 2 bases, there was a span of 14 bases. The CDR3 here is CASRGAVFTDTQYF. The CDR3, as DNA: TGCGCCAGCCGGGGAGCGGTCTTCACAGATACGCAGTATTTT.